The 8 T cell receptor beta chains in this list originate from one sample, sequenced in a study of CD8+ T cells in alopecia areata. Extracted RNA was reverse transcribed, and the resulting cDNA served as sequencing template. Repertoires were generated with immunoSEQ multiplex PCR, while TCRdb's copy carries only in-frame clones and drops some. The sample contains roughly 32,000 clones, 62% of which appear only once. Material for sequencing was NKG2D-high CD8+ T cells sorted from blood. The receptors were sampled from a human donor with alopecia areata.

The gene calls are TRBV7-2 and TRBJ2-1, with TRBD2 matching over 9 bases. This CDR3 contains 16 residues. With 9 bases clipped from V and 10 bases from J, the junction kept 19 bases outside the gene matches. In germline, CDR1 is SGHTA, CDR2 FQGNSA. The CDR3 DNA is TGTGCCAGACCCACTTCACATCCGGGACTAGCAGGCGAGCAGTTCTTC. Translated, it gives CARPTSHPGLAGEQFF.

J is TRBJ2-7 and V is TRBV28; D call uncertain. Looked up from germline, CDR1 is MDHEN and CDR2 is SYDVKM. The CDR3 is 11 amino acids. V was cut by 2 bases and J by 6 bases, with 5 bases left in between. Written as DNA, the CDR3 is TGTGCCAGCAGTTTACTGGCCGAGCAGTACTTC. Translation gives CASSLLAEQYF.

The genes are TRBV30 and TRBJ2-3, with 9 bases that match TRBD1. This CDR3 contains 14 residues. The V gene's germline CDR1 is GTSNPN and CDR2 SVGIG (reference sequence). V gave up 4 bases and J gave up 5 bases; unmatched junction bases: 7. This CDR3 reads CAWTGTGFGDTQYF. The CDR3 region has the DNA TGTGCCTGGACGGGGACAGGGTTTGGAGATACGCAGTATTTT.

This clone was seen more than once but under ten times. This CDR3 is CASSQQRSNTGELFF. The CDR3 DNA follows: TGCGCCAGCAGTCAACAGCGGTCGAACACCGGGGAGCTGTTTTTT. The V gene is TRBV23-1, the J gene TRBJ2-2, with TRBD2 as a possible D gene (5 bases). TRBV23-1 is filed as an ORF, its function uncertain. CDR3 length: 15 amino acids. Trimming stripped 2 bases from V and 0 bases from J, with 7 bases between.

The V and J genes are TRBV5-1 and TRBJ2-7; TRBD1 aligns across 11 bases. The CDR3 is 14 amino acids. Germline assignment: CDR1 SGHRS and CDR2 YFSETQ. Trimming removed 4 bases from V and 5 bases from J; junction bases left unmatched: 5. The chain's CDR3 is CASSPGQGAHEQYF. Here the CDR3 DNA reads TGCGCCAGCAGCCCCGGACAGGGGGCCCACGAGCAGTACTTC.

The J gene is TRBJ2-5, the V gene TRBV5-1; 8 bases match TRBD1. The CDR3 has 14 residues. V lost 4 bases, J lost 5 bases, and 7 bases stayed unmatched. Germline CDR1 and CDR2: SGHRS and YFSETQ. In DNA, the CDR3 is TGCGCCAGCAGCGGAGGACAGGGTGGCGAGACCCAGTACTTC. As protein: CASSGGQGGETQYF.

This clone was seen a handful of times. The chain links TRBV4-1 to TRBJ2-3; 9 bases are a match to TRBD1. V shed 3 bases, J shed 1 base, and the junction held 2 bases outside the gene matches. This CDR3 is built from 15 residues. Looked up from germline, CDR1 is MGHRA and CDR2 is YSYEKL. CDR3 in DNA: TGCGCCAGCAGCCAGGGACAGGGCGGCACAGATACGCAGTATTTT. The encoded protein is CASSQGQGGTDTQYF.

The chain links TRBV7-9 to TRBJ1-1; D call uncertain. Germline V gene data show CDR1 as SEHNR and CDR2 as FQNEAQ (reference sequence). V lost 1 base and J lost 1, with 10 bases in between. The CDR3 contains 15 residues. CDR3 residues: CASSLDLGKNTEAFF. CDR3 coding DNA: TGTGCCAGCAGCTTAGATCTGGGTAAGAACACTGAAGCTTTCTTT.